The rows below give T cell receptor beta chains drawn from one sample of a study of response to subunit inactivated influenza vaccine. TCRdb recomputed calls from the RT-PCR reads with MiXCR, one row per CDR3 protein. This table has 250,000 to 350,000 distinct CDR3 sequences, over 20% appearing once. Sample: PBMCs from blood, taken 21 months after vaccination. The receptors were gathered from a man aged 50-75 years who received an inactivated influenza vaccine. The CDR3 runs from the conserved cysteine through the conserved F or W. The order of the fields is CDR3 protein, CDR3 DNA, clone size, J gene, D gene, V gene. D genes are given only for firm matches. A row's size may be missing; if present it is once, few, many or a size class.

cdr3_aa: CASSPQGAYEQYF
cdr3_nt: TGTGCCAGCTCACCTCAGGGGGCCTACGAGCAGTACTTC
clone_size: -
j_call: TRBJ2-7
d_call: TRBD1
v_call: TRBV18

cdr3_aa: CASSLRATEAFF
cdr3_nt: TGTGCCAGCAGCCTTCGGGCCACTGAAGCTTTCTTT
clone_size: -
j_call: TRBJ1-1
d_call: -
v_call: TRBV5-6

cdr3_aa: CASSLDWPEFTEAFF
cdr3_nt: TGTGCCAGCAGCTTGGATTGGCCCGAGTTCACTGAAGCTTTCTTT
clone_size: few
j_call: TRBJ1-1
d_call: -
v_call: TRBV5-5

cdr3_aa: CASSSSARVESPLHF
cdr3_nt: TGTGCCAGCAGTTCCTCCGCCAGGGTGGAATCACCCCTCCACTTT
clone_size: many
j_call: TRBJ1-6
d_call: -
v_call: TRBV6-5

cdr3_aa: CASSQSEITNYGYTF
cdr3_nt: TGTGCCAGCAGCCAGTCAGAAATTACTAACTATGGCTACACCTTC
clone_size: -
j_call: TRBJ1-2
d_call: -
v_call: TRBV3-1

cdr3_aa: CASSQDWGGSSYNEQFF
cdr3_nt: TGCGCCAGCAGCCAAGATTGGGGCGGAAGCTCCTACAATGAGCAGTTCTTC
clone_size: -
j_call: TRBJ2-1
d_call: -
v_call: TRBV4-3

cdr3_aa: CASSHRTGTYNEQFF
cdr3_nt: TGCGCCAGCAGCCATCGGACAGGAACCTACAATGAGCAGTTCTTC
clone_size: few
j_call: TRBJ2-1
d_call: TRBD1
v_call: TRBV4-1

cdr3_aa: CASSDRGKGHSPLHF
cdr3_nt: TGTGCCAGCAGCGACAGGGGAAAAGGGCATTCACCCCTCCACTTT
clone_size: -
j_call: TRBJ1-6
d_call: TRBD1
v_call: TRBV28

cdr3_aa: CASSYAHPDTQYF
cdr3_nt: TGTGCCAGCAGTTACGCCCACCCCGATACGCAGTATTTT
clone_size: few
j_call: TRBJ2-3
d_call: -
v_call: TRBV6-6

cdr3_aa: CAISDLQGVDEQFF
cdr3_nt: TGTGCCATCAGTGATCTCCAGGGAGTCGATGAGCAGTTCTTC
clone_size: few
j_call: TRBJ2-1
d_call: -
v_call: TRBV10-3

cdr3_aa: CASSPYTSGNTIYF
cdr3_nt: TGTGCCAGCAGCCCCTACACCTCTGGAAACACCATATATTTT
clone_size: -
j_call: TRBJ1-3
d_call: -
v_call: TRBV11-2

cdr3_aa: CAASSGVSTDTQYF
cdr3_nt: TGTGCCGCCTCTAGCGGGGTCAGCACAGATACGCAGTATTTT
clone_size: -
j_call: TRBJ2-3
d_call: TRBD2
v_call: TRBV15

cdr3_aa: CASSSTTGSGYTF
cdr3_nt: TGCGCCAGCAGCTCAACTACAGGGTCTGGCTACACCTTC
clone_size: -
j_call: TRBJ1-2
d_call: -
v_call: TRBV5-1

cdr3_aa: CASALRVIYNEQFF
cdr3_nt: TGTGCCAGCGCCCTGCGGGTAATTTACAATGAGCAGTTCTTC
clone_size: -
j_call: TRBJ2-1
d_call: -
v_call: TRBV11-2

cdr3_aa: CSARDPGQGAYNSPLHF
cdr3_nt: TGCAGTGCTAGAGATCCCGGACAGGGGGCTTATAATTCACCCCTCCACTTT
clone_size: -
j_call: TRBJ1-6
d_call: TRBD1
v_call: TRBV20-1

cdr3_aa: CSARDRKAWLAGAMAHRYNEQFF
cdr3_nt: TGCAGTGCTAGAGACCGAAAGGCGTGGCTAGCGGGAGCGATGGCCCACCGCTACAATGAGCAGTTCTTC
clone_size: few
j_call: TRBJ2-1
d_call: TRBD2
v_call: TRBV20-1

cdr3_aa: CSAQLAGSTDTQYF
cdr3_nt: TGCAGTGCTCAACTAGCGGGGAGCACAGATACGCAGTATTTT
clone_size: -
j_call: TRBJ2-3
d_call: TRBD2
v_call: TRBV20-1

cdr3_aa: CASSFRAKGGEQYF
cdr3_nt: TGTGCCAGCAGTTTCCGGGCTAAAGGGGGCGAGCAGTACTTC
clone_size: few
j_call: TRBJ2-7
d_call: -
v_call: TRBV12-3/TRBV12-4

cdr3_aa: CSARSAQGLGSPLHF
cdr3_nt: TGCAGTGCTAGGTCCGCTCAAGGGCTAGGTTCACCCCTCCACTTT
clone_size: few
j_call: TRBJ1-6
d_call: -
v_call: TRBV20-1

cdr3_aa: CSAPHRDRGGYGYTF
cdr3_nt: TGCAGTGCTCCCCACCGGGACAGGGGCGGCTATGGCTACACCTTC
clone_size: -
j_call: TRBJ1-2
d_call: TRBD1
v_call: TRBV20-1

cdr3_aa: CASSESRATTNEKLFF
cdr3_nt: TGTGCCAGCAGTGAATCCAGAGCCACAACTAATGAAAAACTGTTTTTT
clone_size: many
j_call: TRBJ1-4
d_call: -
v_call: TRBV2

cdr3_aa: CSARDFGDTTNEKLFF
cdr3_nt: TGCAGTGCTAGAGATTTCGGGGATACAACTAATGAAAAACTGTTTTTT
clone_size: -
j_call: TRBJ1-4
d_call: -
v_call: TRBV20-1

cdr3_aa: CASSQPTGYEQYF
cdr3_nt: TGCGCCAGCAGCCAACCTACAGGCTACGAGCAGTACTTC
clone_size: few
j_call: TRBJ2-7
d_call: -
v_call: TRBV4-1

cdr3_aa: CASSSRRGNYGYTF
cdr3_nt: TGTGCCAGCAGTTCCCGAAGGGGAAACTATGGCTACACCTTC
clone_size: many
j_call: TRBJ1-2
d_call: -
v_call: TRBV12-3/TRBV12-4

cdr3_aa: CASSQGKGYGYTF
cdr3_nt: TGCGCCAGCAGTCAGGGTAAAGGCTATGGCTACACCTTC
clone_size: few
j_call: TRBJ1-2
d_call: -
v_call: TRBV4-3

cdr3_aa: CASSEFRRVDTGELFF
cdr3_nt: TGCGCCAGCAGCGAATTCCGAAGGGTGGACACCGGGGAGCTGTTTTTT
clone_size: -
j_call: TRBJ2-2
d_call: -
v_call: TRBV5-1

cdr3_aa: CSPSVAGSSSYNEQFF
cdr3_nt: TGCAGCCCCTCGGTAGCGGGATCCAGCTCCTACAATGAGCAGTTCTTC
clone_size: -
j_call: TRBJ2-1
d_call: TRBD2
v_call: TRBV20-1

cdr3_aa: CASSHRAGDEKLFF
cdr3_nt: TGTGCCAGCAGCCACCGCGCAGGGGATGAAAAACTGTTTTTT
clone_size: -
j_call: TRBJ1-4
d_call: -
v_call: TRBV3-1

cdr3_aa: CASSGGQGVREKLFF
cdr3_nt: TGTGCCAGCAGTGGGGGACAGGGGGTTAGGGAAAAACTGTTTTTT
clone_size: -
j_call: TRBJ1-4
d_call: TRBD1
v_call: TRBV28

cdr3_aa: CASSPEKKGPNEKLFF
cdr3_nt: TGTGCCAGCTCACCAGAAAAAAAGGGGCCGAATGAAAAACTGTTTTTT
clone_size: -
j_call: TRBJ1-4
d_call: -
v_call: TRBV18

cdr3_aa: CASSYSTSGTAYGYTF
cdr3_nt: TGTGCCAGCAGTTACTCGACCTCCGGGACCGCTTATGGCTACACCTTC
clone_size: few
j_call: TRBJ1-2
d_call: -
v_call: TRBV6-2/TRBV6-3

cdr3_aa: CASSPSRRPLSGNTIYF
cdr3_nt: TGTGCCAGCAGCCCTTCTCGTCGACCTCTCTCTGGAAACACCATATATTTT
clone_size: few
j_call: TRBJ1-3
d_call: -
v_call: TRBV14

cdr3_aa: CAWNRQGLNQPQHF
cdr3_nt: TGTGCCTGGAATAGACAGGGGCTAAATCAGCCCCAGCATTTT
clone_size: few
j_call: TRBJ1-5
d_call: TRBD1
v_call: TRBV30

cdr3_aa: CASIKSGPGGTEAFF
cdr3_nt: TGTGCCAGCATCAAAAGTGGGCCAGGGGGCACTGAAGCTTTCTTT
clone_size: few
j_call: TRBJ1-1
d_call: TRBD1
v_call: TRBV7-9

cdr3_aa: CASSLLLYEGTEAFF
cdr3_nt: TGTGCCAGCAGCTTATTGTTGTATGAGGGCACTGAAGCTTTCTTT
clone_size: -
j_call: TRBJ1-1
d_call: -
v_call: TRBV7-2

cdr3_aa: CSASSQPNSPLHF
cdr3_nt: TGCAGTGCTAGTAGCCAGCCAAATTCACCCCTCCACTTT
clone_size: few
j_call: TRBJ1-6
d_call: -
v_call: TRBV20-1

cdr3_aa: CASSLGQGSTEAFF
cdr3_nt: TGTGCCAGCAGCTTAGGCCAGGGGAGCACTGAAGCTTTCTTT
clone_size: many
j_call: TRBJ1-1
d_call: -
v_call: TRBV11-2

cdr3_aa: CASSKTGRGSPLHF
cdr3_nt: TGTGCCAGCAGTAAGACAGGGCGGGGTTCACCCCTCCACTTT
clone_size: many
j_call: TRBJ1-6
d_call: TRBD1
v_call: TRBV25-1

cdr3_aa: CATNGGPQRTQYF
cdr3_nt: TGTGCCACCAACGGGGGCCCGCAACGTACGCAGTATTTT
clone_size: -
j_call: TRBJ2-3
d_call: -
v_call: TRBV24-1

cdr3_aa: CASSPPTDGYTF
cdr3_nt: TGTGCCAGCTCACCTCCCACGGATGGCTACACCTTC
clone_size: -
j_call: TRBJ1-2
d_call: -
v_call: TRBV18

cdr3_aa: CASSARTGGRGNEQFF
cdr3_nt: TGTGCCAGCAGCGCGAGAACAGGGGGCAGGGGCAATGAGCAGTTCTTC
clone_size: -
j_call: TRBJ2-1
d_call: TRBD1
v_call: TRBV9

cdr3_aa: CASSKPHWGMGQAPANYGYTF
cdr3_nt: TGTGCCAGCAGCAAGCCACACTGGGGTATGGGACAGGCTCCAGCTAACTATGGCTACACCTTC
clone_size: few
j_call: TRBJ1-2
d_call: -
v_call: TRBV21-1

cdr3_aa: CASSSVGRLADTYEQYF
cdr3_nt: TGTGCCAGCAGTTCCGTTGGGCGACTAGCGGACACCTACGAGCAGTACTTC
clone_size: -
j_call: TRBJ2-7
d_call: TRBD2
v_call: TRBV6-2/TRBV6-3

cdr3_aa: CASSYSGHPYEQYF
cdr3_nt: TGTGCCAGCAGTTACTCGGGACACCCTTACGAGCAGTACTTC
clone_size: few
j_call: TRBJ2-7
d_call: -
v_call: TRBV6-5

cdr3_aa: CASSATQGSSSPLHF
cdr3_nt: TGTGCCAGTAGTGCAACACAGGGTTCCTCATCACCCCTCCACTTT
clone_size: -
j_call: TRBJ1-6
d_call: -
v_call: TRBV19